The rows below give T cell receptor beta chains drawn from one sample of a study of OX40 agonist ivuxolimab in advanced cancers. Libraries were prepared by immunoSEQ multiplex PCR; TCRdb keeps only in-frame clonotypes and omits some of them. The top ten hold 0.6% to 0.75% of the sample, which has about 89,000 clones, around 90% seen once. The sequences come from CD4+ or CD8+ T cells sorted from blood, collected in a trial of the OX40 agonist ivuxolimab. The receptors were sampled from an adult with an advanced solid tumor such as melanoma, head and neck, liver or kidney cancer. Each CDR3 is given without its conserved first and last residue. Not every row has a clone size; where given, it reads once, few, many or a size class.

TRBJ2-1,TRBV9,NA,ASSVWTASYNEQF
TRBJ2-7,TRBV6-5,NA,ASSLRDRVSYEQY
TRBJ1-4,TRBV7-2,NA,ASSLLSEKLF
TRBJ1-1,TRBV27,NA,ASSRPGAPQYTEAF
TRBJ2-1,TRBV6-7,once,ASLQRGREINNEQF
TRBJ2-2,TRBV4-3,NA,ASSYEEDTGELF
TRBJ1-2,TRBV10-3,NA,AISGGQGTGYT
TRBJ1-3,TRBV28,NA,ASTRGGNTIY
TRBJ2-7,TRBV28,NA,ASSTGGVPGEQY
TRBJ2-7,TRBV6-5,NA,ASSLGTDRGYEQY
TRBJ1-1,TRBV6-5,NA,ASSFTLDREAF
TRBJ2-7,TRBV7-9,NA,ASSLGLAGAYEQY
TRBJ1-5,TRBV28,NA,ASGSNQPQH
TRBJ2-7,TRBV6-4,NA,ASITPHSRRIFYEQY
TRBJ1-2,TRBV14,NA,ASSPPIWGPGGLYGYT
TRBJ2-6,TRBV7-2,once,ASSRQEGGANVLT
TRBJ2-1,TRBV4-2,NA,ASSPPGGGLWEQF
TRBJ1-2,TRBV7-9,NA,ASSPAGGRYGYT
TRBJ2-1,TRBV7-2,NA,ASSPQVSGSGHNEQF
TRBJ1-2,TRBV18,NA,ASSPDRGQGYNYGYT
TRBJ2-7,TRBV12-2,NA,ASRTPGQQSYEQY
TRBJ2-7,TRBV10-1,NA,ARGDRRLYEQY
TRBJ2-1,TRBV5-1,NA,ASSLAGPTGGNEQF
TRBJ1-3,TRBV6-1,NA,ASSPTLVSGNTIY
TRBJ1-2,TRBV11-2,NA,ASSFRDSYGYT
TRBJ2-1,TRBV4-2,NA,ASSQGGGTYNEQF
TRBJ2-2,TRBV9,NA,ASSPNPPRQSTVGELF
TRBJ1-6,TRBV19,NA,ASSRETGYYSPLH
TRBJ2-3,TRBV5-3,NA,ARSSSGDTQY
TRBJ2-3,TRBV21-1,NA,ASSNCGTERTDTQY
TRBJ2-7,TRBV5-1,NA,ASSLAGGESYEQY
TRBJ1-5,TRBV19,NA,ASKRDGSNQPQH
TRBJ2-1,TRBV6-4,NA,ASSYRGMGIGSYNEQF
TRBJ1-2,TRBV13,NA,ASSVAEVSNGYT
TRBJ2-1,TRBV16,NA,ASSPTGQPNEQF
TRBJ2-6,TRBV18,NA,ASSPQGSGANVLT
TRBJ1-2,TRBV9,NA,ASSVDMNYGYT
TRBJ2-3,TRBV7-2,NA,ASSPSWGREGTDTQY
TRBJ2-1,TRBV7-9,NA,ASSLSGYEQF
TRBJ2-3,TRBV19,NA,ASSDPPDTQY
TRBJ1-6,TRBV19,once,ASSIVPGQGPPLH
TRBJ2-1,TRBV7-2,NA,ASSSKQGGSPNEQF
TRBJ2-5,TRBV7-6,NA,ASSPGTSGGEETQY
TRBJ2-2,TRBV27,NA,ASRTNTGELF
TRBJ2-1,TRBV27,NA,ASSLGHPYNEQF
TRBJ2-3,TRBV4-3,NA,ASSGREGDTQY
TRBJ1-4,TRBV5-1,NA,ASSLGQANEKLF
TRBJ2-2,TRBV5-1,NA,ASSWDHYTGELF
TRBJ1-2,TRBV18,NA,ASSPGAGYGYT
TRBJ1-3,TRBV19,NA,ASSPTGEANVRGNTIY